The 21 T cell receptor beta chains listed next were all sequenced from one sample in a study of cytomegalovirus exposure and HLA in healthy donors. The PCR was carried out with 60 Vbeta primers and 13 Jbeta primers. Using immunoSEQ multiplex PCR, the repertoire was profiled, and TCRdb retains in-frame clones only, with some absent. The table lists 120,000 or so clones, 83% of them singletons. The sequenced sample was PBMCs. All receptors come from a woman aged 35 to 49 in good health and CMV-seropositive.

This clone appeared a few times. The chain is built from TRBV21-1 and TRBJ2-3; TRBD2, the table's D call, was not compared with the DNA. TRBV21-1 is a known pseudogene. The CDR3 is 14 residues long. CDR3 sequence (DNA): TGTGCCAGCAGCAAGACTAGCGGGACAGATACGCAGTATTTT. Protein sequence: CASSKTSGTDTQYF.

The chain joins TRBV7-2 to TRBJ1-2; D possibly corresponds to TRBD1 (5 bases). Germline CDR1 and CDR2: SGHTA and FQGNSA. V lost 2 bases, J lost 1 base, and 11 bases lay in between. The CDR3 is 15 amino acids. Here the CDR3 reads CASSLSERGNYGYTF. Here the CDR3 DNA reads TGTGCCAGCAGCTTATCTGAAAGGGGTAACTATGGCTACACCTTC.

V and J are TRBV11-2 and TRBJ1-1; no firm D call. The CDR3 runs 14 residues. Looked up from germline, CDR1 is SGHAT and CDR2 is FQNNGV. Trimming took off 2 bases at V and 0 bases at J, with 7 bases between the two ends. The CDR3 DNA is TGTGCCAGCAGCTTATTATTGTTGAACACTGAAGCTTTCTTT. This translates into CASSLLLLNTEAFF. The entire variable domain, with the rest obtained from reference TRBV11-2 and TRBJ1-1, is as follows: EAGVAQSPRYKIIEKRQSVAFWCNPISGHATLYWYQQILGQGPKLLIQFQNNGVVDDSQLPKDRFSAERLKGVDSTLKIQPAKLEDSAVYLCASSLLLLNTEAFFGQGTRLTVV.

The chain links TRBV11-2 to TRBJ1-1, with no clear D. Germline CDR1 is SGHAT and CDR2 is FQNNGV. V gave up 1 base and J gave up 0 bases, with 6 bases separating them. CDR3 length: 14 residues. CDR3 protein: CASSLGVLNTEAFF. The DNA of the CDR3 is TGTGCCAGCAGCTTAGGCGTCTTGAACACTGAAGCTTTCTTT.

CDR3 amino acids: CAWGRRSSYNEQFF. DNA of the CDR3: TGTGCCTGGGGACGGAGGAGCTCCTACAATGAGCAGTTCTTC. The chain is built from TRBV30 and TRBJ2-1, with D possibly matching TRBD2 (5 bases). Germline V lookup: CDR1 GTSNPN, CDR2 SVGIG (reference sequence). V was cut by 5 bases and J by 0 bases, with 11 bases left in between. The CDR3 loop spans 14 amino acids.

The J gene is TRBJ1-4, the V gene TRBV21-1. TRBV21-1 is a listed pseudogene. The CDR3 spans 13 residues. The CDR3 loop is CASRTRGGEKLFF. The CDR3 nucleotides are TGTGCCAGTCGGACCCGGGGGGGCGAAAAACTGTTTTTT.

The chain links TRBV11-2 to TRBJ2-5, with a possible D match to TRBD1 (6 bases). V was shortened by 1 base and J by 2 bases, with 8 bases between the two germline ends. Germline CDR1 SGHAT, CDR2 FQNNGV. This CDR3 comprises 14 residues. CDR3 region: CASSLGQGQETQYF. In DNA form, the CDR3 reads TGTGCCAGCAGCTTAGGGCAGGGGCAAGAGACCCAGTACTTC.

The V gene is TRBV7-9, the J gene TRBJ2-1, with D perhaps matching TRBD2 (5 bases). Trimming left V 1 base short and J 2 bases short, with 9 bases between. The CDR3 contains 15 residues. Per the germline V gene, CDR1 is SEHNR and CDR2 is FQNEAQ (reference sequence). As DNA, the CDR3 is TGTGCCAGCAGCTTAGTGTCTAGCACCTACAATGAGCAGTTCTTC. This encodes CASSLVSSTYNEQFF.

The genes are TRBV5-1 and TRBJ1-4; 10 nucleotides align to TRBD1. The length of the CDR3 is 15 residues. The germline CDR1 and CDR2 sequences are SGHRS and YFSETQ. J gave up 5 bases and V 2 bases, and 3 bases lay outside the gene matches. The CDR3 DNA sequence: TGCGCCAGCAGCTTACGGGGACAGGGGAATGAAAAACTGTTTTTT. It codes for CASSLRGQGNEKLFF. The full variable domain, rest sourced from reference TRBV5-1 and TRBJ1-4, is KAGVTQTPRYLIKTRGQQVTLSCSPISGHRSVSWYQQTPGQGLQFLFEYFSETQRNKGNFPGRFSGRQFSNSRSEMNVSTLELGDSALYLCASSLRGQGNEKLFFGSGTQLSVL.

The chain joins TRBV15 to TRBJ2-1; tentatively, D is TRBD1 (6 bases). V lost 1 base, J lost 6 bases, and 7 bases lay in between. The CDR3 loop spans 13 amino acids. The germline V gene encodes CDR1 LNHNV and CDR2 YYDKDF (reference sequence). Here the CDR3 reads CATSRGDINEQFF. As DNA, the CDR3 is TGTGCCACCAGCAGAGGGGACATCAATGAGCAGTTCTTC.

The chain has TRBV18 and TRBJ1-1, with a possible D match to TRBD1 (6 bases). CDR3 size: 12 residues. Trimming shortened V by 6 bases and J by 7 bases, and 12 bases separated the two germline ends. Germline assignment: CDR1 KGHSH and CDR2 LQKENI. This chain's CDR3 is CASSLQGREAFF. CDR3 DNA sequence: TGTGCCAGCTCGCTACAGGGACGTGAAGCTTTCTTT. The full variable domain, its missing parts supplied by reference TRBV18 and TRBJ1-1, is NAGVMQNPRHLVRRRGQEARLRCSPMKGHSHVYWYRQLPEEGLKFMVYLQKENIIDESGMPKERFSAEFPKEGPSILRIQQVVRGDSAAYFCASSLQGREAFFGQGTRLTVV.

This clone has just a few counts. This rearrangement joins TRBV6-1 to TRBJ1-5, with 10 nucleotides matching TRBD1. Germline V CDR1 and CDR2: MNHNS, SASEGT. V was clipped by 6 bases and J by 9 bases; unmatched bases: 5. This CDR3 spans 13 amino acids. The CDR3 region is CASSGTGAPPQHF. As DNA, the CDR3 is TGTGCCAGCAGCGGGACAGGGGCGCCGCCCCAGCATTTT.

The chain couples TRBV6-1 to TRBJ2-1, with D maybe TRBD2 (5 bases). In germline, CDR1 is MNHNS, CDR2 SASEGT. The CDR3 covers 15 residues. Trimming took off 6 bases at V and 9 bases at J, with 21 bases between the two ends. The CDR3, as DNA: TGTGCCAGCAGGGATGCCGAGAGGACTCCGGGTGAGCAGTTCTTC. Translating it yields CASRDAERTPGEQFF.

For the CDR3, the DNA is TGTGCCAGCAGACCCGGGACAGGGACCTACGAGCAGTACTTC. Encoded protein: CASRPGTGTYEQYF. The V call is TRBV6-6, the J call TRBJ2-5, with 9 bases fitting TRBD1. The J call is in doubt because the DNA end fits TRBJ2-7 better. The CDR3 runs to 14 residues. Germline-derived CDR1 and CDR2 are MNHNY and SVGAGI (reference sequence).

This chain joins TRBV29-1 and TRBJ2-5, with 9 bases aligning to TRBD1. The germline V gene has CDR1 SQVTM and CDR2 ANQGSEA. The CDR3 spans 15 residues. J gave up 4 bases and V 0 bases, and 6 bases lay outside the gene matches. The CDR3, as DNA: TGCAGCGTTGAAGACTACCGGGACAGGGTAGAGACCCAGTACTTC. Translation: CSVEDYRDRVETQYF.

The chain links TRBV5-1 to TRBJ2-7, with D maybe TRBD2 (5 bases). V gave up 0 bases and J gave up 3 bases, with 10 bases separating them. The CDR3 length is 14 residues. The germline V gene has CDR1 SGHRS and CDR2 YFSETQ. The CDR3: CASSLEGVNYEQYF. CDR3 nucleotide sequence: TGCGCCAGCAGCTTGGAGGGAGTAAACTACGAGCAGTACTTC.

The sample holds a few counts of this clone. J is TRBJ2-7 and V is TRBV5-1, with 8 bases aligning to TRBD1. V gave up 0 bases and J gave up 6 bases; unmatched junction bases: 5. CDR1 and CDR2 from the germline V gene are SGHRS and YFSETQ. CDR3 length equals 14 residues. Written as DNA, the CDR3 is TGCGCCAGCAGCTTGGCAGGGGGCGAATCCGAGCAGTACTTC. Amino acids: CASSLAGGESEQYF. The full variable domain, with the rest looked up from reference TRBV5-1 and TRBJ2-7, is KAGVTQTPRYLIKTRGQQVTLSCSPISGHRSVSWYQQTPGQGLQFLFEYFSETQRNKGNFPGRFSGRQFSNSRSEMNVSTLELGDSALYLCASSLAGGESEQYFGPGTRLTVT.

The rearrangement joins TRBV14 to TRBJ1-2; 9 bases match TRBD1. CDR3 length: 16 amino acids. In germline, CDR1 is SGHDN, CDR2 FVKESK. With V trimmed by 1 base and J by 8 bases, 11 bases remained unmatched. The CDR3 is CASSQVWGTGRSGYTF. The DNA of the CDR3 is TGTGCCAGCAGCCAAGTGTGGGGGACAGGGCGTTCAGGCTACACCTTC. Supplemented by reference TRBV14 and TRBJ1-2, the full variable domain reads EAGVTQFPSHSVIEKGQTVTLRCDPISGHDNLYWYRRVMGKEIKFLLHFVKESKQDESGMPNNRFLAERTGGTYSTLKVQPAELEDSGVYFCASSQVWGTGRSGYTFGSGTRLTVV.

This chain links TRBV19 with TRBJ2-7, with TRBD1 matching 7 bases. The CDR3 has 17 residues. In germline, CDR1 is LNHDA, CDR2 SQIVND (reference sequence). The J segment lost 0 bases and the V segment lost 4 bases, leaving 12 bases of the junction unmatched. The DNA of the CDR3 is TGTGCCAGTAGTACACCCCAACGGGGACAGAGCTCCTACGAGCAGTACTTC. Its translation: CASSTPQRGQSSYEQYF.

This CDR3 is CAISPGTGVGNTIYF. The CDR3 nucleotides read TGTGCCATCTCCCCAGGGACAGGGGTTGGTAACACCATATATTTT. The rearrangement uses TRBV7-9 and TRBJ1-3; TRBD1 agrees at 10 bases. J lost 7 bases, V lost 10 bases, and 13 bases had no gene match. The CDR3 is 15 residues long. Germline V gene data show CDR1 as SEHNR and CDR2 as FQNEAQ (reference sequence).

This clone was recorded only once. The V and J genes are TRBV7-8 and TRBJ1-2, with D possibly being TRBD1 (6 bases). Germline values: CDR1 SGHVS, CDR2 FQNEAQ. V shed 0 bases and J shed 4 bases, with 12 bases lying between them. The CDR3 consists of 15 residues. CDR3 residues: CASSLAGAKGYGYTF. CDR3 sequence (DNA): TGTGCCAGCAGCTTAGCGGGGGCAAAAGGCTATGGCTACACCTTC.